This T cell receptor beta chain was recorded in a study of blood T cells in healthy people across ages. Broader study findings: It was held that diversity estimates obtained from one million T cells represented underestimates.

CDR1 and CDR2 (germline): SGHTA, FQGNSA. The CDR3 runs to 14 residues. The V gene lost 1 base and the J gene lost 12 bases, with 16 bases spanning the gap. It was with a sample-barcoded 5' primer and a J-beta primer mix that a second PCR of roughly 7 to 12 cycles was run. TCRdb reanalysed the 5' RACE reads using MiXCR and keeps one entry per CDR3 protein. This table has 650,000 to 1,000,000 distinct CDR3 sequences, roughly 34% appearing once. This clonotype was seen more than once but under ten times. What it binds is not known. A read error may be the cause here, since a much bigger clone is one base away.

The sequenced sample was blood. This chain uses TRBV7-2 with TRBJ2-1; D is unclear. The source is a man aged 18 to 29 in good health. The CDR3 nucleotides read TGTGCCAGCAGCTTAGACCGGGCTATGGAGCGGCAGTTCTTC. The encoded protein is CASSLDRAMERQFF.